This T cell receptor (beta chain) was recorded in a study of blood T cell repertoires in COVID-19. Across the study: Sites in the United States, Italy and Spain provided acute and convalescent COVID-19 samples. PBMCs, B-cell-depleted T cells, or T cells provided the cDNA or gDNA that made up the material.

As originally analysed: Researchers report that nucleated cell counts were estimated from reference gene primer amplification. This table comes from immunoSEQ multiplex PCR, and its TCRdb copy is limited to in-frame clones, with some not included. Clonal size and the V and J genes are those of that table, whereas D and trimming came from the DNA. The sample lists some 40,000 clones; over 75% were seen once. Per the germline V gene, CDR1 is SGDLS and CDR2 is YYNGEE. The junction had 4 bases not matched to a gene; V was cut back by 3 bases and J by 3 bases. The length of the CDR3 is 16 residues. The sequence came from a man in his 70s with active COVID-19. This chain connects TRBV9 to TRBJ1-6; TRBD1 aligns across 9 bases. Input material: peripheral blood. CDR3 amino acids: CASSAGTGNYNSPLHF. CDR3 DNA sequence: TGTGCCAGCAGCGCCGGGACAGGGAACTATAATTCACCCCTCCACTTT.